The 30 T cell receptor beta chains listed next were all sequenced from one sample in a study of blood T cell repertoires in COVID-19. Only in-frame clones appear in the TCRdb table, and some are missing; sequencing was by immunoSEQ multiplex PCR. The sample yields roughly 300,000 clones, just over 85% seen once. Sequencing used PBMCs or T cells enriched from blood (not recorded which). These receptor sequences come from a man aged 30 to 45 who had recovered from COVID-19.

V and J are TRBV29-1 and TRBJ2-3, with unresolved D. V dropped 4 bases and J dropped 1 base, with 15 bases sitting between them. The CDR3 contains 15 residues. Germline assignment: CDR1 SQVTM and CDR2 ANQGSEA. The CDR3 loop reads CSVGPPRGGTDTQYF. CDR3 sequence (DNA): TGCAGCGTTGGGCCGCCTCGTGGTGGCACAGATACGCAGTATTTT.

This rearrangement joins TRBV19 to TRBJ2-4, with 13 bases identical to TRBD2. The germline CDR1 and CDR2 sequences are LNHDA and SQIVND (reference sequence). Germline trimming cut 4 bases from V and 8 bases from J; bases unmatched to any gene: 11. This CDR3 comprises 17 residues. The CDR3 nucleotides are TGTGCCAGTAGTACAACCGGGACTAGCGGGATTAAGGACATTCAGTACTTC. It specifies CASSTTGTSGIKDIQYF.

In this sample, this clone turned up once. The CDR3 DNA sequence: TGTGCCAGCAGTGAAAGGGACAGGGGGAACACTGAAGCTTTCTTT. This encodes CASSERDRGNTEAFF. J is TRBJ1-1 and V is TRBV6-1; 10 nucleotides match TRBD1. Germline values: CDR1 MNHNS, CDR2 SASEGT. This CDR3 has 15 amino acids. The V and J ends lost 2 bases and 1 base, in that order; junction bases with no gene match: 1.

V gene TRBV3-1 (or the pseudogene TRBV3-2) combines with J gene TRBJ2-3; 9 nucleotides align to TRBD2. Germline CDR1 LGHDT, CDR2 YNNKEL (reference sequence). This CDR3 has 18 residues. V lost 0 bases to trimming and J lost 2 bases; unmatched junction nucleotides: 9. The CDR3 loop is CASSQDQAGGTNTDTQYF. In nucleotides, the CDR3 is TGTGCCAGCAGCCAAGATCAGGCGGGGGGGACAAACACAGATACGCAGTATTTT.

The gene calls are TRBV19 and TRBJ1-2; D may be TRBD1 (5 bases). V was clipped by 8 bases and J by 2 bases, with 18 bases between them. CDR1 is LNHDA, CDR2 SQIVND, per germline (reference sequence). The CDR3 contains 15 residues. The DNA of the CDR3 is TGTGCCAGTCCCGGGGAAGGGAGGGGAAACTATGGCTACACCTTC. As protein: CASPGEGRGNYGYTF.

V is TRBV6-6 and J is TRBJ1-4, with 7 positions matching TRBD1. V shed 6 bases, J shed 7 bases, and the junction held 11 bases outside the gene matches. The CDR3 has 15 residues. Germline V gene sequence: CDR1 MNHNY, CDR2 SVGAGI (reference sequence). For the CDR3, the DNA is TGTGCCAGCAGCGACGCGGGGACAGCTCGTGAAAAACTGTTTTTT. Protein product: CASSDAGTAREKLFF.

The chain couples TRBV19 to TRBJ2-7; D not resolved. Germline loops: CDR1 LNHDA, CDR2 SQIVND (reference sequence). The ends were cut back, 1 base at V and 3 bases at J, with 7 bases in the middle. CDR3 size: 13 residues. CDR3 sequence (DNA): TGTGCCAGTAGTATAGGACTCAACTACGAGCAGTACTTC. Protein product: CASSIGLNYEQYF. The complete variable domain, with remaining parts taken from reference TRBV19 and TRBJ2-7, reads DGGITQSPKYLFRKEGQNVTLSCEQNLNHDAMYWYRQDPGQGLRLIYYSQIVNDFQKGDIAEGYSVSREKKESFPLTVTSAQKNPTAFYLCASSIGLNYEQYFGPGTRLTVT.

The chain joins TRBV9 to TRBJ2-3, with 9 bases matching TRBD2. The CDR3 runs to 14 residues. The germline gives CDR1 SGDLS, CDR2 YYNGEE. The ends lost 4 bases at V and 3 bases at J; junction bases unmatched: 3. This CDR3 reads CASSPRGGTDTQYF. As DNA, the CDR3 is TGTGCCAGCAGCCCGCGGGGGGGAACAGATACGCAGTATTTT.

The chain carries TRBV5-1 and TRBJ2-3; 10 bases line up with TRBD1. J was trimmed by 2 bases and V by 4 bases; bases with no gene match: 7. The germline V gene has CDR1 SGHRS and CDR2 YFSETQ. This CDR3 has 16 residues. The CDR3 nucleotides read TGCGCCAGCAGCCCCACGGACAGGGGGTACACAGATACGCAGTATTTT. It is translated as CASSPTDRGYTDTQYF.

This clone has only a few counts. The genes are TRBV5-5 and TRBJ2-7; the D gene is possibly TRBD2 (5 bases). The CDR3 runs to 15 residues. Germline CDR1 SGHKS, CDR2 YYEKEE (reference sequence). Trimming left V 4 bases short and J 3 bases short, with 17 bases between. CDR3 sequence reads: CASSLLSGDHYEQYF. CDR3 coding DNA: TGTGCCAGCAGCCTCCTAAGCGGAGACCACTACGAGCAGTACTTC. Supplemented by reference TRBV5-5 and TRBJ2-7, the full variable domain reads DAGVTQSPTHLIKTRGQQVTLRCSPISGHKSVSWYQQVLGQGPQFIFQYYEKEERGRGNFPDRFSARQFPNYSSELNVNALLLGDSALYLCASSLLSGDHYEQYFGPGTRLTVT.

The DNA for the CDR3 is TGTGCCAGCAGCCAAGATGGGGCCTCCTACGAGCAGTACTTC. Residues: CASSQDGASYEQYF. J is TRBJ2-7 and V is TRBV3-1 (or the pseudogene TRBV3-2); the D gene is possibly TRBD1 (5 bases). The V end was cut by 0 bases, the J end by 0 bases, with 6 bases between. CDR1 and CDR2 (germline): LGHDT, YNNKEL (reference sequence). CDR3 length: 14 residues.

Here the CDR3 reads CASSSRTGEGSPLHF. The DNA of the CDR3 is TGTGCCAGCAGCTCCCGGACAGGGGAAGGATCACCCCTCCACTTT. The chain couples TRBV5-6 to TRBJ1-6, with 9 bases lining up with TRBD1. Germline CDR1 is SGHDT and CDR2 is YYEEEE. CDR3 size: 15 residues. J was trimmed by 10 bases and V by 3 bases; bases with no gene match: 8.

This chain links TRBV11-2 with TRBJ1-4, with TRBD1 as a possible D gene (5 bases). The V end lost 5 bases, the J end lost 6 bases, and 13 bases lay between the germline ends. The CDR3 is 14 amino acids. Germline-derived CDR1 and CDR2 are SGHAT and FQNNGV. The CDR3 reads CASSPWGGDEKLFF. The CDR3 DNA sequence: TGTGCCAGCAGCCCGTGGGGAGGGGATGAAAAACTGTTTTTT. The whole variable domain, filled in from reference TRBV11-2 and TRBJ1-4, reads EAGVAQSPRYKIIEKRQSVAFWCNPISGHATLYWYQQILGQGPKLLIQFQNNGVVDDSQLPKDRFSAERLKGVDSTLKIQPAKLEDSAVYLCASSPWGGDEKLFFGSGTQLSVL.

A single count supports this clone. The chain is built from TRBV19 and TRBJ2-5, with D unresolved. CDR1 and CDR2 from the germline V gene are LNHDA and SQIVND (reference sequence). Trimming left V 4 bases short and J 2 bases short, with 5 bases between. This CDR3 region has 12 residues. DNA of the CDR3: TGTGCCAGTAGTAACATACAAGAGACCCAGTACTTC. It specifies CASSNIQETQYF.

The J gene is TRBJ2-3, the V gene TRBV23-1, with D maybe TRBD1 (6 bases). TRBV23-1 is annotated as an ORF whose role is uncertain. V was trimmed by 4 bases and J by 4 bases, leaving 15 bases between them. The CDR3 is made up of 15 amino acids. CDR3 coding DNA: TGCGCCAGCAGTCGCACAGGGACCTCCGCAGATACGCAGTATTTT. Translated, it gives CASSRTGTSADTQYF.

The chain couples TRBV14 to TRBJ2-1, with D tentatively TRBD2 (6 bases). V lost 4 bases and J 1 base, leaving 14 bases between the germline ends. The CDR3 contains 16 residues. Per the germline V gene, CDR1 is SGHDN and CDR2 is FVKESK. CDR3 protein: CASSPPGAVSYNEQFF. The DNA of the CDR3 is TGTGCCAGCAGCCCCCCGGGAGCGGTTTCCTACAATGAGCAGTTCTTC.

Written as DNA, the CDR3 is TGTGCCAGCAGCACCAAGGTACCGGGAGGGACTGAGACCCAGTACTTC. Translated: CASSTKVPGGTETQYF. V usage is TRBV5-4 and J usage is TRBJ2-5; 8 nucleotides agree with TRBD2. The CDR3 spans 16 residues. Looked up from germline, CDR1 is SGHNT and CDR2 is YYREEE (reference sequence). V trimming: 4 bases; J trimming: 5 bases; junction bases outside the gene matches: 13.

V gene TRBV6-6 combines with J gene TRBJ1-5, with a weak D call TRBD1 (5 bases). The V gene lost 2 bases and the J gene lost 7 bases, with 18 bases spanning the gap. The CDR3 runs to 16 residues. The germline CDR1 and CDR2 sequences are MNHNY and SVGAGI (reference sequence). CDR3 nucleotide sequence: TGTGCCAGCAGTTACCGGATGGAGGGGATAGGACAGCCCCAGCATTTT. This codes for CASSYRMEGIGQPQHF.

The chain uses TRBV15 and TRBJ1-6; TRBD1 aligns across 9 bases. The V gene's germline CDR1 is LNHNV and CDR2 YYDKDF (reference sequence). With V trimmed by 5 bases and J by 7 bases, 9 bases remained unmatched. This CDR3 spans 16 amino acids. Written as DNA, the CDR3 is TGTGCCACCAGCCGTAGACAGGGGGTGCGGAATTCACCCCTCCACTTT. This gives the protein CATSRRQGVRNSPLHF.

This clone was observed a single time. The DNA for the CDR3 is TGTGCCACCAGTGCCACAGCCACTCCGTTATACCAAGAGACCCAGTACTTC. It specifies CATSATATPLYQETQYF. The V and J genes are TRBV24-1 and TRBJ2-5; no clear D gene. CDR3 length: 17 residues. V lost 5 bases and J lost 0, with 18 bases in between. CDR1 KGHDR and CDR2 SFDVKD come from the germline V gene.

This clone was observed once. The chain employs TRBV5-1 and TRBJ2-7; weak D call: TRBD2 (5 bases). The CDR3 contains 16 residues. Germline V lookup: CDR1 SGHRS, CDR2 YFSETQ. The V end was cut by 0 bases, the J end by 0 bases, with 13 bases between. CDR3 sequence: CASSLVVIGSSYEQYF. CDR3 DNA: TGCGCCAGCAGCTTGGTTGTCATAGGGAGCTCCTACGAGCAGTACTTC.

The J gene is TRBJ1-1, the V gene TRBV10-2; possibly TRBD1 for D (5 bases). With 5 bases removed from V and 3 bases from J, the gap between germline ends came to 16 bases. Germline assignment: CDR1 WSHSY and CDR2 SAAADI. The CDR3 runs 15 residues. For the CDR3, the DNA is TGCGCCAGCAGTCAGGACACAAGGAGGGACACTGAAGCTTTCTTT. Translated: CASSQDTRRDTEAFF.

This clone showed up just once. The rearrangement uses TRBV6-1 and TRBJ2-4; a possible D gene is TRBD1 (5 bases). V lost 8 bases and J 8 bases, leaving 19 bases between the germline ends. The CDR3 has 14 residues. Germline loops: CDR1 MNHNS, CDR2 SASEGT. The CDR3 nucleotides are TGTGCCAGCGGTAACGCTAGGGGTGGAGACATTCAGTACTTC. Its protein product is CASGNARGGDIQYF.

The rearrangement links TRBV5-1 to TRBJ1-5; 7 positions match TRBD1. V was pared by 5 bases and J by 5 bases, with 13 bases of the junction left unmatched. In germline, CDR1 is SGHRS, CDR2 YFSETQ. The CDR3 is 16 residues long. The CDR3 DNA is TGCGCCAGCAGAAAAGAACCGGGACAGCTATATCAGCCCCAGCATTTT. The encoded protein is CASRKEPGQLYQPQHF.

The rearrangement uses TRBV28 and TRBJ2-2, with TRBD1 identical over 9 bases. CDR3 size: 16 residues. Trimming at V came to 5 bases and at J to 4 bases, leaving 8 bases not matched to a gene. Germline loops: CDR1 MDHEN, CDR2 SYDVKM. CDR3 DNA: TGTGCCAGCAGTCAAAGGGGACAGGGCCGCACCGGGGAGCTGTTTTTT. Its protein product is CASSQRGQGRTGELFF.

This chain links TRBV28 with TRBJ1-3, with 8 bases matching TRBD1. CDR1 MDHEN and CDR2 SYDVKM come from the germline V gene. Trimming at V came to 5 bases and at J to 3 bases, leaving 6 bases not matched to a gene. CDR3 size: 15 residues. The CDR3 bases are TGTGCCAGCAGTCGCAGGGGGCTTTTTGGAAACACCATATATTTT. This gives the protein CASSRRGLFGNTIYF.

This chain joins TRBV4-1 and TRBJ1-2, with D possibly matching TRBD1 (5 bases). Germline V gene lookup returns CDR1 MGHRA and CDR2 YSYEKL. The length of the CDR3 is 15 residues. V lost 3 bases, J lost 3 bases, and 14 bases lay in between. The CDR3 DNA sequence: TGCGCCAGCAGCCACGGGCGTTCGGGGGACTATGGCTACACCTTC. Translated: CASSHGRSGDYGYTF.

The chain recombines TRBV27 with TRBJ1-6; 12 positions match TRBD1. CDR3 length equals 19 residues. In germline, CDR1 is MNHEY, CDR2 SMNVEV (reference sequence). The V segment lost 2 bases and the J segment 7 bases; nucleotides outside the gene matches: 12. DNA for the CDR3: TGTGCCAGCAGTTTACCGGGACAGGGGGCCCAGGGCCACAATTCACCCCTCCACTTT. This sequence encodes CASSLPGQGAQGHNSPLHF.

This clone was found a few times. The V call is TRBV7-9, the J call TRBJ1-5, with 8 bases fitting TRBD1. V lost 0 bases, J lost 2 bases, and 3 bases stayed unmatched. Germline V gene sequence: CDR1 SEHNR, CDR2 FQNEAQ (reference sequence). The CDR3 contains 16 residues. CDR3 in DNA: TGTGCCAGCAGCTTAGCGGACAGGGCGGGCAATCAGCCCCAGCATTTT. Translation gives CASSLADRAGNQPQHF.

V is TRBV11-3 and J is TRBJ2-1; D is perhaps TRBD2 (5 bases). The ends were cut back, 5 bases at V and 8 bases at J, with 13 bases in the middle. CDR3 length: 13 residues. CDR1 is SGHNT, CDR2 YENEEA, per germline. The CDR3 protein is CASSPVGEDEQFF. CDR3 nucleotides: TGTGCCAGCAGCCCGGTGGGAGAGGATGAGCAGTTCTTC.